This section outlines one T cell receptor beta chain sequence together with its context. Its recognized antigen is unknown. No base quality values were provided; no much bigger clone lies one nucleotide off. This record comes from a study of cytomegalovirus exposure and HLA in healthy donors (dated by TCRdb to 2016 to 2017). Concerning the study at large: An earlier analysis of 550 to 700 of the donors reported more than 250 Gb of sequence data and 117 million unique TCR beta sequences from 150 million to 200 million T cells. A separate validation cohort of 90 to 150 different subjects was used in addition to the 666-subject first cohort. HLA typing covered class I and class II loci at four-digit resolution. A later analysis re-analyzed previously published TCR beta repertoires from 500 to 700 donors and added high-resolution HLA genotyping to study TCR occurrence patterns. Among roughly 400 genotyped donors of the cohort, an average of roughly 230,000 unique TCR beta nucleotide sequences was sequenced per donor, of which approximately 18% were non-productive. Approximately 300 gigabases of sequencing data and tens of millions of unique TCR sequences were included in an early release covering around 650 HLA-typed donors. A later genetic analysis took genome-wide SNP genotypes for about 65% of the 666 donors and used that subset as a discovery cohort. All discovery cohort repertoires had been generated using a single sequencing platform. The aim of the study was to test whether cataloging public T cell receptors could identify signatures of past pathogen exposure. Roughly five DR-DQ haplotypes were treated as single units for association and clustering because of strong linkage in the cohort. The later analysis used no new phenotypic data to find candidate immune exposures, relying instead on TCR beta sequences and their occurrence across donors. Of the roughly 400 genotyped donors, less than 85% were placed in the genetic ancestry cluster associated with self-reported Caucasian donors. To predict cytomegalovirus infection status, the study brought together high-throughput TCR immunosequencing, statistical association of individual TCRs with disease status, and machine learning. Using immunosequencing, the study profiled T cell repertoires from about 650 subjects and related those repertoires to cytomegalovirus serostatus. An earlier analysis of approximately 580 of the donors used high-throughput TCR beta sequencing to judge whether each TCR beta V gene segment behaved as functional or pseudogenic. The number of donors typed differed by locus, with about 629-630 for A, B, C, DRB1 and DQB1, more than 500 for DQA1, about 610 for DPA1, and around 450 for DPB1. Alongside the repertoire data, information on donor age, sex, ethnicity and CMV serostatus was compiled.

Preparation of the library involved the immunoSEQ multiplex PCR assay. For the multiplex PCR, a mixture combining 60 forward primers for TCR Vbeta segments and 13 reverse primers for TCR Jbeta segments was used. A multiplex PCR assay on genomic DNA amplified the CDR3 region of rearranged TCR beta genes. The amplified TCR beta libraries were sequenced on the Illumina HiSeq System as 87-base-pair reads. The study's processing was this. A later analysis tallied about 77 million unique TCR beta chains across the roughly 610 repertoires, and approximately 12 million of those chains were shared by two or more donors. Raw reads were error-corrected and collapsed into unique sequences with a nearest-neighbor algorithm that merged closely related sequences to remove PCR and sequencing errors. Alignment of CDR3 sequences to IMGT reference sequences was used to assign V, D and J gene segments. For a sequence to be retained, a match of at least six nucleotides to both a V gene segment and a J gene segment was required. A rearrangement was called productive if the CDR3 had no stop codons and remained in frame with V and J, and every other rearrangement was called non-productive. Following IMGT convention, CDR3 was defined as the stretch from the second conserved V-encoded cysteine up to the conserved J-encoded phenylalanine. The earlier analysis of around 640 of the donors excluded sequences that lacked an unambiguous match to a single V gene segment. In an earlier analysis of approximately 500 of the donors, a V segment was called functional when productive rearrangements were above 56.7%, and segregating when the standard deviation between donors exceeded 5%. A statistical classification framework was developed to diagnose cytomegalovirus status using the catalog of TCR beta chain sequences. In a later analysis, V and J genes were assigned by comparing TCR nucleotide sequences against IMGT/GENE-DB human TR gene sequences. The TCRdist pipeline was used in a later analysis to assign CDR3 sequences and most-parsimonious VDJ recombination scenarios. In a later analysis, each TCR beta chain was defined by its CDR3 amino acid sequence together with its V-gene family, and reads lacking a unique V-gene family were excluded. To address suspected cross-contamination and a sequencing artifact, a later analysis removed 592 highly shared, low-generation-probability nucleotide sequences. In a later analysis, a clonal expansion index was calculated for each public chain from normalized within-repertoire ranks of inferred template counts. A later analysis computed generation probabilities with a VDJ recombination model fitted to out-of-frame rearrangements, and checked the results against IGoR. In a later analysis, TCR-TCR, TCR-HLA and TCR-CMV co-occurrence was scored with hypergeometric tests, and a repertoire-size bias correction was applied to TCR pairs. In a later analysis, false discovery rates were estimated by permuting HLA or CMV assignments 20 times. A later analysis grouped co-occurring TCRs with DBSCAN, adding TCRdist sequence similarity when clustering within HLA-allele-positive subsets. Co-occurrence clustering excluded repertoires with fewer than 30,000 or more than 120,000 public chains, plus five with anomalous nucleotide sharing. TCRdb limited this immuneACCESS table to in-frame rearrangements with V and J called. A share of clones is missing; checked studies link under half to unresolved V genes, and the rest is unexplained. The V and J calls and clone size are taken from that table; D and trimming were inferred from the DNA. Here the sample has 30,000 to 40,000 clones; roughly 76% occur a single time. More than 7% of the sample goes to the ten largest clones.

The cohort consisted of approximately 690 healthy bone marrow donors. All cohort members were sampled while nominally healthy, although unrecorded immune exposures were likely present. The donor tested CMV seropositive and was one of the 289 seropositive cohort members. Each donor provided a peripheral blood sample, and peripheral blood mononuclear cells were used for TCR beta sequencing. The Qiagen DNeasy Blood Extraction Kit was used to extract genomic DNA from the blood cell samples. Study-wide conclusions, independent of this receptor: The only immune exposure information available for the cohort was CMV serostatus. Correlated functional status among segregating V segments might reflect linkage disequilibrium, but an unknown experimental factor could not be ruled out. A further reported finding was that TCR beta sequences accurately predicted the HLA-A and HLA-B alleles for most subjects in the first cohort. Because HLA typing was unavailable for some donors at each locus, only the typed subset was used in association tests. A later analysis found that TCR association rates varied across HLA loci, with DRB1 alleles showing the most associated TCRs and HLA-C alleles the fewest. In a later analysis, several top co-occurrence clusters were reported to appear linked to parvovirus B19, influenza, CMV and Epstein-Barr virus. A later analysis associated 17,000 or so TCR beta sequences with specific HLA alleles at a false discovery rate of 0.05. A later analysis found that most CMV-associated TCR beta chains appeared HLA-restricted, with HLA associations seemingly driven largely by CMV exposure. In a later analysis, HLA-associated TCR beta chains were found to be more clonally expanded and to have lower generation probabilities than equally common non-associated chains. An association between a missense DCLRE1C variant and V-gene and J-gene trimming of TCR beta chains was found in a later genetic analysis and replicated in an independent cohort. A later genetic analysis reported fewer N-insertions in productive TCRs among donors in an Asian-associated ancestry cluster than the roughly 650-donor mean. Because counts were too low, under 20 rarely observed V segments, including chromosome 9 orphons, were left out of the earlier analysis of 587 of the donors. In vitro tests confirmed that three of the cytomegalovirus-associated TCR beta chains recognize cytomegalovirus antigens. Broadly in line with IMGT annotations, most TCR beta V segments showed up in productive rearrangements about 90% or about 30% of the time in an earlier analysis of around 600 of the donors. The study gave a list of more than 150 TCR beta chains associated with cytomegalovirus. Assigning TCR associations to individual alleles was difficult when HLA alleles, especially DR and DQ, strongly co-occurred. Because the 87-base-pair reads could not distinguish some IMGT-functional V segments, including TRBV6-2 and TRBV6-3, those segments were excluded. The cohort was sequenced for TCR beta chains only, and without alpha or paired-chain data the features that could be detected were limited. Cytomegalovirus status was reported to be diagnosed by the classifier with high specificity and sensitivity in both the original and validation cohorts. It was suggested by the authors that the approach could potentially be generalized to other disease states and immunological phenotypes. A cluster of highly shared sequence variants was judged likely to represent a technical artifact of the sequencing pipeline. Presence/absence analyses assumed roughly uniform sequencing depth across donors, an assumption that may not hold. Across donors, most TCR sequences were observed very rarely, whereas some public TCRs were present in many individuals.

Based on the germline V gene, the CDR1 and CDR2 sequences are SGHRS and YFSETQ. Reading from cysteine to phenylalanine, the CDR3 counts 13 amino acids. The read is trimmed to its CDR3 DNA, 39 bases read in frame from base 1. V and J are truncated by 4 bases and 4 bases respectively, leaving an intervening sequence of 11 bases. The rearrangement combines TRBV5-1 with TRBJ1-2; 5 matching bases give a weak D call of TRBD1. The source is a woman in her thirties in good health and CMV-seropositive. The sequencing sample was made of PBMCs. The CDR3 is CASSPQGGYGYTF. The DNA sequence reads TGCGCCAGCAGCCCCCAGGGTGGCTATGGCTACACCTTC.